This TCR beta chain was observed in a study of CD8+ T cells in alopecia areata. Overall study context: It was oral tofacitinib, at 5 to 10 mg twice daily, that treated patients received. Notes on the study in general: Especially in alopecia totalis/universalis, lesional scalp showed greater clonality than normal scalp did.

This clone has just a few counts. The antigen is unknown. cDNA serving as the sequencing template came from extracted, reverse transcribed RNA. TCRdb keeps only in-frame clones here, not all; method: immunoSEQ multiplex PCR. The sample comprises under 250,000 clones, 57% of which are singletons, and 0.45% rests with the top ten. The sample consisted of CD4+ T cells sorted from blood, taken at week 0. The sequence derives from a human donor with alopecia areata.

The CDR3 loop is CASSLKGTGELFF. In DNA form, the CDR3 reads TGTGCCAGCAGCTTGAAAGGAACCGGGGAGCTGTTTTTT. J is TRBJ2-2 and V is TRBV5-6; D is undetermined. V lost 1 base to trimming and J lost 5 bases, with 6 bases between them. The CDR3 is 13 amino acids. CDR1 and CDR2 from the germline V gene are SGHDT and YYEEEE.